This T cell receptor beta chain came from a study of blood T cells in healthy people across ages. Drawn from each donor were ten milliliters of peripheral blood. A sample-barcoded 5' primer and a J-beta primer mix were used in a second PCR of roughly 6 to 11 cycles. Tags on each cDNA molecule came from a template-switch adaptor with 12 random nucleotides. TCRdb reanalysed the 5' RACE reads using MiXCR and keeps one entry per CDR3 protein. The sample yields approximately 880,000 distinct CDR3 sequences, roughly 52% seen once. This CDR3 region has 12 residues. V was clipped by 5 bases and J by 8 bases, with 12 bases between them. Germline V gene lookup returns CDR1 SGHAT and CDR2 FQNNGV. Findings and limits, study-wide: The long-lived group displayed more naive CD4+ cells, plus higher diversity, than the aged donors did. Roughly linear declines in TCR beta diversity per million T cells occurred with age.

This clonotype was recorded a few times. Its antigen is not identified. The chain joins TRBV11-2 to TRBJ1-2; D is uncertain. The origin of this receptor is a man aged 30 to 39 in good health. The specimen sequenced was blood. The CDR3 reads CASSPSGVGYTF. In DNA, the CDR3 is TGTGCCAGCAGCCCCTCCGGGGTAGGCTACACCTTC.